These T cell receptor beta chains were read from a single sample in a study of blood T cell repertoires in COVID-19. Sequencing was performed with immunoSEQ multiplex PCR; in TCRdb, only in-frame clones are kept and a portion is missing. Of around 400,000 clones in the sample, about 87% were seen once. The sequencing input was peripheral blood. The receptors shown here come from a woman aged 60-75 years with COVID-19, enrolled during active disease. CDR3s include the opening cysteine and the closing phenylalanine or tryptophan. D genes are given only for firm matches. Where a row states a size, it is once, few, many or the class of an expanded clone; other rows omit it.

CDR3aa: CASSRFQGWSEQYF
CDR3nt: TGTGCCAGCAGTCGTTTCCAGGGTTGGAGCGAGCAGTACTTC
abundance: .
v_gene: TRBV6-5
d_gene: .
j_gene: TRBJ2-7

CDR3aa: CASSLVDTEAFF
CDR3nt: TGTGCCAGCTCCCTGGTAGACACTGAAGCTTTCTTT
abundance: .
v_gene: TRBV18
d_gene: .
j_gene: TRBJ1-1

CDR3aa: CASSVGGAVADTQYF
CDR3nt: TGTGCCAGCAGCGTAGGTGGGGCCGTGGCAGATACGCAGTATTTT
abundance: .
v_gene: TRBV9
d_gene: .
j_gene: TRBJ2-3

CDR3aa: CASSRTGGRITEAFF
CDR3nt: TGTGCCAGCAGCAGGACAGGGGGCAGAATCACTGAAGCTTTCTTT
abundance: .
v_gene: TRBV28
d_gene: TRBD1
j_gene: TRBJ1-1

CDR3aa: CASSPGTGITIYF
CDR3nt: TGTGCCAGCTCCCCCGGGACAGGAATCACCATATATTTT
abundance: .
v_gene: TRBV18
d_gene: TRBD1
j_gene: TRBJ1-3

CDR3aa: CATSPFYRGPAGELFF
CDR3nt: TGTGCCACCAGTCCCTTCTACAGGGGTCCGGCCGGGGAGCTGTTTTTT
abundance: .
v_gene: TRBV15
d_gene: TRBD1
j_gene: TRBJ2-2

CDR3aa: CSAGELQDANTGELFF
CDR3nt: TGCAGTGCTGGTGAACTACAGGACGCGAACACCGGGGAGCTGTTTTTT
abundance: few
v_gene: TRBV20-1
d_gene: .
j_gene: TRBJ2-2

CDR3aa: CASMPRGRTNEKLFF
CDR3nt: TGTGCCAGCATGCCCAGGGGGCGTACTAATGAAAAACTGTTTTTT
abundance: .
v_gene: TRBV6-5
d_gene: TRBD1
j_gene: TRBJ1-4

CDR3aa: CASGPSLYRGQETQYF
CDR3nt: TGTGCTAGTGGCCCGTCACTATACAGGGGACAAGAGACCCAGTACTTC
abundance: .
v_gene: TRBV12-5
d_gene: TRBD1
j_gene: TRBJ2-5

CDR3aa: CASSLGQRDYEQYF
CDR3nt: TGTGCCAGTAGTCTTGGACAGAGAGACTACGAGCAGTACTTC
abundance: .
v_gene: TRBV19
d_gene: .
j_gene: TRBJ2-7

CDR3aa: CAIAGDTYEQYF
CDR3nt: TGTGCCATCGCAGGGGACACCTACGAGCAGTACTTC
abundance: .
v_gene: TRBV10-3
d_gene: .
j_gene: TRBJ2-7

CDR3aa: CASSRGQTNQPQHF
CDR3nt: TGTGCCAGCAGTAGAGGGCAGACCAATCAGCCCCAGCATTTT
abundance: .
v_gene: TRBV2
d_gene: .
j_gene: TRBJ1-5

CDR3aa: CASSLDYQGSEAFF
CDR3nt: TGCGCCAGCAGCTTGGATTATCAGGGCAGTGAAGCTTTCTTT
abundance: many
v_gene: TRBV5-1
d_gene: .
j_gene: TRBJ1-1

CDR3aa: CASKTAGATKETQYF
CDR3nt: TGTGCCAGCAAAACGGCGGGGGCGACAAAGGAGACCCAGTACTTC
abundance: .
v_gene: TRBV6-5
d_gene: .
j_gene: TRBJ2-5

CDR3aa: CASSSRGLGPGELFF
CDR3nt: TGTGCCAGCAGTAGCAGGGGCTTAGGCCCCGGGGAGCTGTTTTTT
abundance: .
v_gene: TRBV6-5
d_gene: .
j_gene: TRBJ2-2

CDR3aa: CASNQDGQTEAFF
CDR3nt: TGCGCCAGCAACCAGGATGGGCAAACTGAAGCTTTCTTT
abundance: .
v_gene: TRBV5-1
d_gene: .
j_gene: TRBJ1-1

CDR3aa: CASSDQGTVNNEKLFF
CDR3nt: TGTGCCAGCAGCGACCAAGGGACAGTGAATAATGAAAAACTGTTTTTT
abundance: few
v_gene: TRBV7-9
d_gene: TRBD1
j_gene: TRBJ1-4

CDR3aa: CTSSQERVQAAGELFF
CDR3nt: TGCACCAGCAGCCAAGAGAGAGTTCAGGCCGCCGGGGAGCTGTTTTTT
abundance: .
v_gene: TRBV1
d_gene: .
j_gene: TRBJ2-2

CDR3aa: CASSQARVNLYGYTF
CDR3nt: TGTGCCAGCAGCCAAGCTCGGGTAAATCTCTATGGCTACACCTTC
abundance: .
v_gene: TRBV4-2
d_gene: .
j_gene: TRBJ1-2

CDR3aa: CASSHAQGYEQYF
CDR3nt: TGCGCCAGCAGCCACGCACAGGGGTACGAGCAGTACTTC
abundance: few
v_gene: TRBV4-1
d_gene: TRBD1
j_gene: TRBJ2-7

CDR3aa: CASSTFGPELFF
CDR3nt: TGTGCCAGCAGCACATTTGGGCCAGAGCTGTTTTTT
abundance: .
v_gene: TRBV6-6
d_gene: .
j_gene: TRBJ2-2

CDR3aa: CASSPEAATNEKLFF
CDR3nt: TGCGCCAGCAGCCCCGAGGCTGCAACTAATGAAAAACTGTTTTTT
abundance: once
v_gene: TRBV5-1
d_gene: .
j_gene: TRBJ1-4

CDR3aa: CATSQGTAQETQYF
CDR3nt: TGTGCCACCAGTCAAGGGACTGCCCAAGAGACCCAGTACTTC
abundance: .
v_gene: TRBV24-1
d_gene: .
j_gene: TRBJ2-5

CDR3aa: CASSPVGGFDNEQFF
CDR3nt: TGTGCCAGCTCACCCGTCGGGGGGTTCGACAATGAGCAGTTCTTC
abundance: few
v_gene: TRBV18
d_gene: TRBD2
j_gene: TRBJ2-1

CDR3aa: CASSSSAGVTTDTQYF
CDR3nt: TGTGCCAGCAGCTCTTCGGCGGGGGTGACCACAGATACGCAGTATTTT
abundance: .
v_gene: TRBV7-3
d_gene: TRBD2
j_gene: TRBJ2-3

CDR3aa: CASSSKRGGLTGELFF
CDR3nt: TGTGCCAGTAGTTCTAAGCGGGGGGGCCTCACCGGGGAGCTGTTTTTT
abundance: once
v_gene: TRBV19
d_gene: TRBD2
j_gene: TRBJ2-2

CDR3aa: CASTSRGGRETQYF
CDR3nt: TGTGCCAGCACAAGCCGGGGGGGGAGAGAGACCCAGTACTTC
abundance: once
v_gene: TRBV27
d_gene: TRBD2
j_gene: TRBJ2-5

CDR3aa: CASTSGTGNGYTF
CDR3nt: TGTGCCAGCACCTCAGGGACAGGGAATGGCTACACCTTC
abundance: .
v_gene: TRBV25-1
d_gene: TRBD1
j_gene: TRBJ1-2

CDR3aa: CASSRTGDRLNSPLHF
CDR3nt: TGTGCCAGCAGCCGGACTGGGGACAGACTAAATTCACCCCTCCACTTT
abundance: .
v_gene: TRBV4-2
d_gene: TRBD1
j_gene: TRBJ1-6

CDR3aa: CASSRDRTYEQYF
CDR3nt: TGTGCCAGTTCCCGGGACAGGACCTACGAGCAGTACTTC
abundance: .
v_gene: TRBV19
d_gene: TRBD1
j_gene: TRBJ2-7

CDR3aa: CASSVRQGQSGNTIYF
CDR3nt: TGTGCCAGCAGCGTTCGACAGGGGCAATCTGGAAACACCATATATTTT
abundance: .
v_gene: TRBV9
d_gene: TRBD1
j_gene: TRBJ1-3

CDR3aa: CASSAYRGTGEKLFF
CDR3nt: TGTGCCAGCAGCGCTTACAGGGGGACGGGTGAAAAACTGTTTTTT
abundance: .
v_gene: TRBV9
d_gene: TRBD1
j_gene: TRBJ1-4

CDR3aa: CASSQVPGGLYNEQFF
CDR3nt: TGTGCCAGCAGCCAAGTCCCGGGGGGGCTTTACAATGAGCAGTTCTTC
abundance: .
v_gene: TRBV3-1/TRBV3-2
d_gene: TRBD2
j_gene: TRBJ2-1

CDR3aa: CSVLPNPWGPYGYTF
CDR3nt: TGCAGCGTTCTGCCTAACCCCTGGGGGCCCTATGGCTACACCTTC
abundance: .
v_gene: TRBV29-1
d_gene: .
j_gene: TRBJ1-2

CDR3aa: CASTSGIDPRLQETQYF
CDR3nt: TGTGCCAGCACCTCTGGGATAGACCCAAGACTACAAGAGACCCAGTACTTC
abundance: .
v_gene: TRBV5-6
d_gene: .
j_gene: TRBJ2-5

CDR3aa: CASSLEPGGKDGYTF
CDR3nt: TGCGCCAGCAGCTTGGAGCCAGGTGGAAAGGATGGCTACACCTTC
abundance: .
v_gene: TRBV5-1
d_gene: .
j_gene: TRBJ1-2

CDR3aa: CASSLALGTVYNSPLHF
CDR3nt: TGTGCCAGCAGCTTAGCGTTAGGGACAGTCTATAATTCACCCCTCCACTTT
abundance: few
v_gene: TRBV7-8
d_gene: TRBD1
j_gene: TRBJ1-6

CDR3aa: CSVEGVGATGYTF
CDR3nt: TGCAGCGTTGAGGGTGTGGGGGCCACGGGCTACACCTTC
abundance: .
v_gene: TRBV29-1
d_gene: .
j_gene: TRBJ1-2

CDR3aa: CASSYGTGDISGNTIYF
CDR3nt: TGCGCCAGCAGCTACGGGACAGGGGATATCTCTGGAAACACCATATATTTT
abundance: .
v_gene: TRBV5-1
d_gene: TRBD1
j_gene: TRBJ1-3

CDR3aa: CASSLWGENTEAFF
CDR3nt: TGCGCCAGCAGCTTATGGGGGGAGAACACTGAAGCTTTCTTT
abundance: once
v_gene: TRBV5-1
d_gene: .
j_gene: TRBJ1-1

CDR3aa: CASSSPDSSYEQYF
CDR3nt: TGCGCCAGCAGCTCCCCCGACAGTTCCTACGAGCAGTACTTC
abundance: .
v_gene: TRBV5-1
d_gene: .
j_gene: TRBJ2-7

CDR3aa: CASSSLPGQQETQYF
CDR3nt: TGTGCCAGCAGCTCACTCCCGGGACAGCAAGAGACCCAGTACTTC
abundance: .
v_gene: TRBV11-2
d_gene: TRBD1
j_gene: TRBJ2-5

CDR3aa: CASRPPAGRDTQYF
CDR3nt: TGTGCCAGCAGACCTCCCGCGGGGAGAGATACGCAGTATTTT
abundance: .
v_gene: TRBV5-5
d_gene: .
j_gene: TRBJ2-3

CDR3aa: CASSQVSVSTEAFF
CDR3nt: TGTGCCAGCAGCCAAGTTAGTGTTTCGACTGAAGCTTTCTTT
abundance: .
v_gene: TRBV14
d_gene: .
j_gene: TRBJ1-1

CDR3aa: CASSRDRGAYEQYF
CDR3nt: TGTGCCAGCAGTCGGGACAGGGGGGCCTACGAGCAGTACTTC
abundance: many
v_gene: TRBV6-6
d_gene: TRBD1
j_gene: TRBJ2-7

CDR3aa: CASSRATIPYEQYF
CDR3nt: TGTGCCAGCAGCAGGGCGACAATACCCTACGAGCAGTACTTC
abundance: once
v_gene: TRBV6-6
d_gene: .
j_gene: TRBJ2-7

CDR3aa: CASRPGGGDEQYF
CDR3nt: TGTGCCAGCAGACCAGGGGGTGGTGACGAGCAGTACTTC
abundance: .
v_gene: TRBV6-5
d_gene: TRBD1
j_gene: TRBJ2-7

CDR3aa: CASTRQGNQPQHF
CDR3nt: TGTGCCAGTACCAGACAGGGCAATCAGCCCCAGCATTTT
abundance: .
v_gene: TRBV28
d_gene: .
j_gene: TRBJ1-5

CDR3aa: CASSYRPSRHEQYF
CDR3nt: TGTGCCAGCAGTTACCGCCCTAGCAGACACGAGCAGTACTTC
abundance: .
v_gene: TRBV6-5
d_gene: .
j_gene: TRBJ2-7

CDR3aa: CASSIRQQVGYTF
CDR3nt: TGTGCCAGTAGTATAAGACAGCAAGTAGGCTACACCTTC
abundance: .
v_gene: TRBV19
d_gene: .
j_gene: TRBJ1-2

CDR3aa: CASSKSGKKGTTEKLFF
CDR3nt: TGTGCCAGCAGCAAAAGCGGGAAAAAGGGGACGACTGAAAAACTGTTTTTT
abundance: .
v_gene: TRBV21-1
d_gene: .
j_gene: TRBJ1-4

CDR3aa: CASREQGARGSPLHF
CDR3nt: TGTGCCAGCAGGGAACAGGGGGCTAGGGGTTCACCCCTCCACTTT
abundance: .
v_gene: TRBV2
d_gene: TRBD1
j_gene: TRBJ1-6

CDR3aa: CASSPLDEQYF
CDR3nt: TGTGCCAGCAGCCCCCTCGACGAGCAGTACTTC
abundance: .
v_gene: TRBV7-8
d_gene: .
j_gene: TRBJ2-7